The rows below give T cell receptor beta chains drawn from one sample of a study of blood T cell repertoires in COVID-19. Using immunoSEQ multiplex PCR, the repertoire was profiled, and TCRdb retains in-frame clones only, with some absent. Of some 100,000 clones detected, roughly four fifths appear once; the ten largest clones hold about 13%. Sequencing used peripheral blood. These receptors all stem from a human donor in a cohort sampled during active COVID-19. Each CDR3 is given with its conserved first and last residue. D genes are given only for firm matches.

TRBJ1-5 NA TRBV6-2/TRBV6-3 CASSTGQPQHF TGTGCCAGCAGTACAGGTCAGCCCCAGCATTTT
TRBJ1-6 TRBD1 TRBV5-8 CATGVPGQGTGSPLHF TGTGCCACCGGGGTCCCGGGACAGGGTACGGGTTCACCCCTCCACTTT
TRBJ2-3 NA TRBV20-1 CSARDYGTQYF TGCAGTGCTAGAGACTATGGTACGCAGTATTTT
TRBJ1-1 NA TRBV19 CASLRQGNTEAFF TGTGCCAGTCTTCGGCAGGGGAACACTGAAGCTTTCTTT
TRBJ2-7 TRBD2 TRBV6-5 CASSYSVAGGSYEQYF TGTGCCAGCAGTTACTCAGTAGCGGGGGGCTCCTACGAGCAGTACTTC
TRBJ1-3 NA TRBV4-1 CASSQAGNTIYF TGCGCCAGCAGCCAAGCAGGGAACACCATATATTTT
TRBJ2-5 TRBD1 TRBV29-1 CSGRTGEETQYF TGCAGCGGGAGGACAGGGGAAGAGACCCAGTACTTC
TRBJ1-1 NA TRBV19 CASSIVSNTEAFF TGTGCCAGTAGTATTGTCAGTAACACTGAAGCTTTCTTT
TRBJ1-5 TRBD1 TRBV5-6 CASSHGQGALGQPQHF TGTGCCAGCAGTCATGGACAGGGGGCGTTAGGTCAGCCCCAGCATTTT
TRBJ1-5 NA TRBV14 CASSHRGGQRNQPQHF TGTGCCAGCAGCCATAGAGGCGGACAGCGCAATCAGCCCCAGCATTTT
TRBJ2-3 TRBD2 TRBV6-1 CASSEFPLAASTDTQYF TGTGCCAGCAGTGAATTCCCCCTAGCGGCTAGCACAGATACGCAGTATTTT
TRBJ1-4 TRBD1 TRBV5-5 CASSRLPLGGRGEKLFF TGTGCCAGCAGCCGACTTCCCCTAGGGGGCAGAGGCGAAAAACTGTTTTTT
TRBJ1-6 TRBD1 TRBV2 CASRVPGQGNHLHF TGTGCCAGCAGAGTTCCGGGACAGGGAAATCACCTCCACTTT